The T cell receptor (beta chain) under discussion was sequenced for a study of blood T cells in healthy people across ages. Study-wide background: Template switching picked up about one barcoded beta molecule for each two T cells.

Germline trimming cut 2 bases from V and 5 bases from J; bases unmatched to any gene: 11. The CDR3 sequence is 17 residues long. The study's findings and limits: Age showed a roughly linear inverse relationship with TCR beta diversity per million T cells.

This clonotype was seen only a few times. The antigen remains unidentified. For the second PCR, which ran for roughly 7 to 11 cycles, a sample-barcoded 5' primer and a J-beta primer mix were used. Every cDNA molecule bore a tag from a template-switch adaptor containing 12 random nucleotides. TCRdb reanalysed the 5' RACE reads using MiXCR and keeps one entry per CDR3 protein. This table holds about 810,000 distinct CDR3 sequences, about 34% found once. Donor samples were obtained from healthy Caucasian individuals from Russia, aged 6 to 90. This sequence was found in a man between 18 and 29 years old in good health. The chain is built from TRBV12-3 or TRBV12-4 and TRBJ2-5, with 10 bases lining up with TRBD2. The specimen sequenced was blood. The CDR3 nucleotides are TGTGCCAGCAGTTTAAGCGGGAGGGGGAGTTTTAGGGAGACCCAGTACTTC. Protein sequence: CASSLSGRGSFRETQYF.